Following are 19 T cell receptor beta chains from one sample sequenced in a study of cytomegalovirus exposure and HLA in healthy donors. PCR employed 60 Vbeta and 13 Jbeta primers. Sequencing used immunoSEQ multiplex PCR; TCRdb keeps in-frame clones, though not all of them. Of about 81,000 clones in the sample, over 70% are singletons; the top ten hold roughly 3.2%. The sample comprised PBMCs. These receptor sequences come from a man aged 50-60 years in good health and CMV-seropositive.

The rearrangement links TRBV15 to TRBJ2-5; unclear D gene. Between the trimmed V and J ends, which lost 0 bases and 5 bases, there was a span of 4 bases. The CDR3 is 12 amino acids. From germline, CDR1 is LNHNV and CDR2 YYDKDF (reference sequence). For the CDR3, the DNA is TGTGCCACCAGCAGAGATCTGGAGACCCAGTACTTC. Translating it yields CATSRDLETQYF. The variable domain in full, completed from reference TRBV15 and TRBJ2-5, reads DAMVIQNPRYQVTQFGKPVTLSCSQTLNHNVMYWYQQKSSQAPKLLFHYYDKDFNNEADTPDNFQSRRPNTSFCFLDIRSPGLGDTAMYLCATSRDLETQYFGPGTRLLVL.

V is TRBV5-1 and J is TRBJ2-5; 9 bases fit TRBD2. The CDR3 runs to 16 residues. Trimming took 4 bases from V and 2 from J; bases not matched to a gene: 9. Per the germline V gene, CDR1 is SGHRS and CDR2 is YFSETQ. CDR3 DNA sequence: TGCGCCAGCAGCATTCGAGCTAGCGGGGTTCAAGAGACCCAGTACTTC. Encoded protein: CASSIRASGVQETQYF.

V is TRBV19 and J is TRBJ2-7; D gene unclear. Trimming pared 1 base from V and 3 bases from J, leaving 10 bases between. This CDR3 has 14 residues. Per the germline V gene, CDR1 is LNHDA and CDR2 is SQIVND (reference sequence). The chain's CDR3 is CASSIASGDYEQYF. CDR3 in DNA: TGTGCCAGTAGTATAGCCTCTGGAGACTACGAGCAGTACTTC.

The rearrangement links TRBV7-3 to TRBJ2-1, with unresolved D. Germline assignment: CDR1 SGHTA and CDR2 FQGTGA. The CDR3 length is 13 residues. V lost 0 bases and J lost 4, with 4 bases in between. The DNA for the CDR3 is TGTGCCAGCAGCTTAACCATGTACAATGAGCAGTTCTTC. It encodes CASSLTMYNEQFF. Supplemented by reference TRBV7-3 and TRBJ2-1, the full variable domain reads GAGVSQTPSNKVTEKGKYVELRCDPISGHTALYWYRQSLGQGPEFLIYFQGTGAADDSGLPNDRFFAVRPEGSVSTLKIQRTERGDSAVYLCASSLTMYNEQFFGPGTRLTVL.

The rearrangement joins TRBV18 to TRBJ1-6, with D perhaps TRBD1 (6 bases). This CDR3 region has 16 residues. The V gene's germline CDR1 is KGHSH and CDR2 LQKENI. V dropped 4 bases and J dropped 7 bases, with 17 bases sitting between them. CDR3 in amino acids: CASSLSGTQQNSPLHF. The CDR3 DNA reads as TGTGCCAGCTCACTCTCCGGGACACAACAAAATTCACCCCTCCACTTT.

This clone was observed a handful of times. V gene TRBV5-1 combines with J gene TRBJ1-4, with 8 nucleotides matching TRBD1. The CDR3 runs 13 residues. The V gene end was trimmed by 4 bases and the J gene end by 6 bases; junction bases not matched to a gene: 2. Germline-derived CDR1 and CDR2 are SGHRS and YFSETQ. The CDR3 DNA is TGCGCCAGCAGCGACAGGGGTTATGAAAAACTGTTTTTT. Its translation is CASSDRGYEKLFF.

The CDR3 sequence is CASSIYRGGGVEAFF. The CDR3 DNA reads as TGTGCCAGTAGTATCTACAGGGGTGGTGGGGTTGAAGCTTTCTTT. The chain carries TRBV19 and TRBJ1-1, with 7 bases identical to TRBD1. The CDR3 runs 15 residues. With 3 bases clipped from V and 7 bases from J, the junction kept 11 bases outside the gene matches. Looked up from germline, CDR1 is LNHDA and CDR2 is SQIVND (reference sequence).

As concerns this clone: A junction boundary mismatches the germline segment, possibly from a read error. CDR3 in amino acids: CASSIRQAWGSGANGLTF. The DNA of the CDR3 is TGTGCCAGCAGCATAAGACAGGCCTGGGGGTCTGGGGCCAACGGCCTGACTTTC. The V and J genes are TRBV7-9 and TRBJ2-6; TRBD1 is a possible D gene (6 bases). There are 18 residues in the CDR3. In germline, CDR1 is SEHNR, CDR2 FQNEAQ (reference sequence).

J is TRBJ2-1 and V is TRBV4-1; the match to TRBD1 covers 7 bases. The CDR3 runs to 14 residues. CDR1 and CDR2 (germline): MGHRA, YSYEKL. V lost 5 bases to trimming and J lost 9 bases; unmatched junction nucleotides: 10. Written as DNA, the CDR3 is TGCGCCAGCAGCGGTTTCGGCAGGGGGTTTGAGCAGTTCTTC. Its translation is CASSGFGRGFEQFF.

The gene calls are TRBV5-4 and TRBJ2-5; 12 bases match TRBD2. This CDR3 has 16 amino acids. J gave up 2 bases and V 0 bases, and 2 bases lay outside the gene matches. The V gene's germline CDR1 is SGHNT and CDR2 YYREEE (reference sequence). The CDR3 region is CASSLGLAGVQETQYF. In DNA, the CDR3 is TGTGCCAGCAGCTTGGGACTAGCGGGAGTTCAAGAGACCCAGTACTTC.

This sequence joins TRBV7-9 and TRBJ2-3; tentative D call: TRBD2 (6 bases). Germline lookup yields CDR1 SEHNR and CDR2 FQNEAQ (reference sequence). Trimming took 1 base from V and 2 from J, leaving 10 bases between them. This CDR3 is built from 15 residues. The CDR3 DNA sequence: TGTGCCAGCAGCTTAGGGCTAGCGATCACAGATACGCAGTATTTT. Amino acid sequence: CASSLGLAITDTQYF.

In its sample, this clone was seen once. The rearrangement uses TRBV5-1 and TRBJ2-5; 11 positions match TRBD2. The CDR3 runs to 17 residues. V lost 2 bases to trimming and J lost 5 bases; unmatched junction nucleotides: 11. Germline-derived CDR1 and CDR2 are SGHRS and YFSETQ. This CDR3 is CASSFPLAGGLRETQYF. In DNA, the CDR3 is TGCGCCAGCAGCTTCCCCCTAGCGGGAGGACTTCGGGAGACCCAGTACTTC.

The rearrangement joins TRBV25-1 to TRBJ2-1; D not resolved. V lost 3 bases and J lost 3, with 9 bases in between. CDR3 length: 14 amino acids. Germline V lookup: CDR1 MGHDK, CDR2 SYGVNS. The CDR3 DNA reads TGTGCCAGCAGTGACGGCGGAGTCTACAATGAGCAGTTCTTC. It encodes CASSDGGVYNEQFF.

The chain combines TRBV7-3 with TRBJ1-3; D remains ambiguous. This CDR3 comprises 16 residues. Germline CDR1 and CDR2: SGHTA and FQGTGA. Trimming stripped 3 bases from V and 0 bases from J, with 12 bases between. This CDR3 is CASSFGPSGSGNTIYF. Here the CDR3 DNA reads TGTGCCAGCAGCTTCGGACCCAGCGGCTCTGGAAACACCATATATTTT.

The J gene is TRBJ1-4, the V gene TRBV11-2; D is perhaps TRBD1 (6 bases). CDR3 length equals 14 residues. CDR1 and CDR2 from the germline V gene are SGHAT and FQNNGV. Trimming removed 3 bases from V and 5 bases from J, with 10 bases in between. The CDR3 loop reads CASSFGQTNEKLFF. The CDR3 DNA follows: TGTGCCAGCAGCTTTGGACAGACAAATGAAAAACTGTTTTTT.

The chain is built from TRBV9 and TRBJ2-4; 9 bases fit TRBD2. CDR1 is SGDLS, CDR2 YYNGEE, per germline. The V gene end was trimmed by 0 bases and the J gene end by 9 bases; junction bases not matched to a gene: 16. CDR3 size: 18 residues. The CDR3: CASSVGRGSTSGQGIQYF. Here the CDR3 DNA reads TGTGCCAGCAGCGTAGGGAGGGGTTCGACTAGCGGACAAGGCATTCAGTACTTC. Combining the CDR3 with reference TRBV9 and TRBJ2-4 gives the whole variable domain DSGVTQTPKHLITATGQRVTLRCSPRSGDLSVYWYQQSLDQGLQFLIQYYNGEERAKGNILERFSAQQFPDLHSELNLSSLELGDSALYFCASSVGRGSTSGQGIQYFGAGTRLSVL.

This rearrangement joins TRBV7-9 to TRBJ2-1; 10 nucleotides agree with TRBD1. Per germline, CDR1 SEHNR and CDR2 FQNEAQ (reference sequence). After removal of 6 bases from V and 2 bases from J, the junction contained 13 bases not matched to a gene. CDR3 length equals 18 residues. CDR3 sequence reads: CASSPPARDRGTYNEQFF. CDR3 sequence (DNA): TGTGCCAGCAGTCCACCAGCGCGGGACAGGGGAACCTACAATGAGCAGTTCTTC.

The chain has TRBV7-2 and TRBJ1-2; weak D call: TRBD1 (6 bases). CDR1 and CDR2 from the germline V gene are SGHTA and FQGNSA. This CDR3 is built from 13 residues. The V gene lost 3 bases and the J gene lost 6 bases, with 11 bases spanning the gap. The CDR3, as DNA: TGTGCCAGCAGCTTTCGGGGGGCGAATGGCTACACCTTC. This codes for CASSFRGANGYTF. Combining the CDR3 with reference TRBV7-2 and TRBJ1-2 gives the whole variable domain GAGVSQSPSNKVTEKGKDVELRCDPISGHTALYWYRQSLGQGLEFLIYFQGNSAPDKSGLPSDRFSAERTGGSVSTLTIQRTQQEDSAVYLCASSFRGANGYTFGSGTRLTVV.

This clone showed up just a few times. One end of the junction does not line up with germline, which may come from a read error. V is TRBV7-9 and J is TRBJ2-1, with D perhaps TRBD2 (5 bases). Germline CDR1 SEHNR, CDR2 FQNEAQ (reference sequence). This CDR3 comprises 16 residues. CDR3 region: CSSSQAPRGSYNEQFF. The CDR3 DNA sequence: TGTTCCAGCAGTCAAGCCCCCCGGGGCTCCTACAATGAGCAGTTCTTC.